The present entry profiles one TCR beta chain with its context. Produced via immunoSEQ multiplex PCR; TCRdb's table is partial and in-frame only. Of about 220,000 clones listed, 88% are singletons. This sample was taken from a study of Ad26.COV2.S vaccination and SARS-CoV-2 variants. The CDR3 runs 16 residues. V was clipped by 6 bases and J by 4 bases; unmatched bases: 8. Germline assignment: CDR1 MNHEY and CDR2 SVGEGT. The sample's treatment: 15 to 20 received Ad26.COV2.S at low or high dose, single or two shots; about 5 received placebo; per-sample allocation not given. Day 63 after the first injection of vaccine or placebo was the sampling time.

This sequence joins TRBV6-2 or TRBV6-3 and TRBJ2-1, with TRBD1 matching 11 bases. This TCR was sampled from a person between 18 and 65 years old who received the Ad26.COV2.S COVID-19 vaccine or a placebo. Source: peripheral blood, taken in a trial of Ad26.COV2.S vaccine versus placebo. CDR3 DNA sequence: TGTGCCAGCAGCCGAGGGACAGGGGGTAGGTACAATGAGCAGTTCTTC. Translating gives CASSRGTGGRYNEQFF.